The next 8 T cell receptor beta chains were all read from a single sample in a study of tumor and adjacent non-tumor tissue in lung cancer. The library came from three nested PCR rounds adapted from ARM-PCR protocols. TCRdb passed the multiplex PCR reads through MiXCR, listing each CDR3 protein once. This sample has 65,000 to 70,000 distinct CDR3 sequences; roughly 60% occur once, and the top ten carry 20% to 25%. RNA was extracted from bulk tissue without any cell sorting. The sequencing input was lung tumor tissue. The receptors were gathered from a man in his fifties or sixties with non-small cell lung cancer.

For this clonotype: A much larger clone lies a single base off, so this may be a read error. This chain joins TRBV6-6 and TRBJ1-5, with D hard to call. The V gene's germline CDR1 is MNHNY and CDR2 SVGAGI (reference sequence). The V end lost 8 bases, the J end lost 2 bases, and 10 bases lay between the germline ends. The CDR3 totals 13 residues. CDR3 sequence reads: CASLSLGNQPQHF. CDR3 in DNA: TGTGCCAGCTTGAGTTTGGGCAATCAGCCCCAGCATTTT.

Of note for this clonotype: The conserved phenylalanine or tryptophan is not found at the CDR3 terminus, so this likely reflects a read error. This chain connects TRBV5-1 to TRBJ2-5, with D perhaps TRBD1 (6 bases). This CDR3 region has 14 residues. Deletions cut 5 bases from V and 5 bases from J, with 16 bases between. Germline CDR1 reads SGHRS; CDR2 reads YFSETQ. The CDR3 spells CASSIGTFGETQYL. CDR3 bases: TGCGCCAGCAGTATAGGGACATTTGGGGAGACCCAGTACTTG.

This clonotype has at least ten counts. The chain recombines TRBV5-6 with TRBJ2-2; 10 nucleotides line up with TRBD2. Per germline, CDR1 SGHDT and CDR2 YYEEEE. This CDR3 has 17 amino acids. The J segment lost 4 bases and the V segment lost 0 bases, leaving 6 bases of the junction unmatched. The CDR3 here is CASSLALAGVGTGELFF. Written as DNA, the CDR3 is TGTGCCAGCAGCTTGGCCCTAGCGGGAGTCGGCACCGGGGAGCTGTTTTTT.

Worth noting for this clonotype: The CDR3 does not end in the conserved phenylalanine or tryptophan, so this is likely a read error. This chain links TRBV6-5 with TRBJ1-5; 9 nucleotides agree with TRBD1. The germline gives CDR1 MNHEY, CDR2 SVGAGI. The CDR3 runs to 15 residues. With 9 bases clipped from V and 6 bases from J, the junction kept 12 bases outside the gene matches. The CDR3, as DNA: TGTGCCAGTAGCCCGGACAGGGGTGAGGTTCAGCCCCAGCATTAT. Protein sequence: CASSPDRGEVQPQHY.

In regard to this clonotype: A read error may produce the germline difference seen at one junction end. V and J are TRBV29-1 and TRBJ2-7, with TRBD1 matching over 8 bases. This CDR3 contains 14 residues. Germline V gene lookup returns CDR1 SQVTM and CDR2 ANQGSEA. The CDR3 region is CCVVTGTGLNEQYF. The CDR3, as DNA: TGCTGCGTAGTTACCGGGACAGGCCTCAACGAGCAGTACTTC.

A remark on this clonotype: Being one base from a much bigger clone, this may be a read error. This chain links TRBV5-1 with TRBJ2-1, with D perhaps TRBD2 (6 bases). The CDR3 consists of 13 residues. The germline CDR1 and CDR2 sequences are SGHRS and YFSETQ. The V end was cut by 1 base, the J end by 10 bases, with 12 bases between. This chain's CDR3 is CASSLSLAYEQFF. DNA of the CDR3: TGCGCCAGCAGCTTGTCCCTAGCGTACGAGCAGTTCTTC.

Comments on this clonotype: A much larger clonotype is one base distant, so this may be a read error. The chain has TRBV29-1 and TRBJ2-7; D uncertain. Looked up from germline, CDR1 is SQVTM and CDR2 is ANQGSEA. The CDR3 loop spans 13 amino acids. V was shortened by 5 bases and J by 2 bases, with 13 bases between the two germline ends. The CDR3 sequence: CSVHGPLAYEQYF. CDR3 coding DNA: TGCAGCGTTCATGGACCTTTAGCCTACGAGCAGTACTTC.

As regards this clonotype: At one end the junction does not follow the germline gene, possibly because of a read error. The V gene is TRBV10-2, the J gene TRBJ1-5, with no clear D. Germline V gene lookup returns CDR1 WSHSY and CDR2 SAAADI. This CDR3 spans 15 amino acids. The DNA of the CDR3 is TGCGCGAGCAATGAGTCGACTCTTAGCAATCAGCCCCATCATTTT. This gives the protein CASNESTLSNQPHHF.